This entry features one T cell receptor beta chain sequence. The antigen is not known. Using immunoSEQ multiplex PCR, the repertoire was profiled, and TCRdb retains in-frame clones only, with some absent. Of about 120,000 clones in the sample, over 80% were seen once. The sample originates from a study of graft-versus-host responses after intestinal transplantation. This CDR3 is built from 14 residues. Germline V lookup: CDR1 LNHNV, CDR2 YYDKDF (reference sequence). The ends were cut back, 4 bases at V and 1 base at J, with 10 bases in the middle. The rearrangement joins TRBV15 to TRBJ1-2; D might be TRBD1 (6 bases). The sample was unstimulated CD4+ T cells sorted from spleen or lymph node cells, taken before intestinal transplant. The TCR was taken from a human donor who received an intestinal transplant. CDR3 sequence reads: CATSKDSSNYGYTF. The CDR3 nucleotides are TGTGCCACCAGCAAGGACAGCAGTAACTATGGCTACACCTTC. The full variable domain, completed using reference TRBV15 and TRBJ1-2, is DAMVIQNPRYQVTQFGKPVTLSCSQTLNHNVMYWYQQKSSQAPKLLFHYYDKDFNNEADTPDNFQSRRPNTSFCFLDIRSPGLGDTAMYLCATSKDSSNYGYTFGSGTRLTVV.